Below, 27 T cell receptor beta chains from the same sample are listed, as sequenced in a study of OX40 agonist ivuxolimab in advanced cancers. Sequenced by immunoSEQ multiplex PCR; TCRdb stores in-frame clones only, minus some. The table lists tens of thousands of clones, roughly four fifths of them singletons. The sequences come from CD4+ or CD8+ T cells sorted from blood, collected in a trial of the OX40 agonist ivuxolimab. Receptors originate from an adult with an advanced solid tumor such as melanoma, head and neck, liver or kidney cancer.

This chain uses TRBV5-1 with TRBJ2-5, with 7 bases that match TRBD2. Losses at the gene ends were 0 bases for V and 5 bases for J; bases not matched to a gene: 10. The CDR3 length is 16 residues. Germline CDR1 SGHRS, CDR2 YFSETQ. The CDR3 nucleotides read TGCGCCAGCAGCTTGGGGGCTGGCGGGGGTGTGGAGACCCAGTACTTC. Translation gives CASSLGAGGGVETQYF.

The genes are TRBV25-1 and TRBJ1-4; 7 bases align to TRBD1. CDR3 size: 12 residues. The ends lost 2 bases at V and 13 bases at J; junction bases unmatched: 4. Germline CDR1 reads MGHDK; CDR2 reads SYGVNS. DNA for the CDR3: TGTGCCAGCAGTGAACCAGGGGGTAGACTGTTTTTT. Its protein product is CASSEPGGRLFF.

Points on this clone: The sample carries other DNA sequences with the same CDR3. V usage is TRBV28 and J usage is TRBJ1-2; no clear D gene. Looked up from germline, CDR1 is MDHEN and CDR2 is SYDVKM. CDR3 length: 12 amino acids. The V end lost 6 bases, the J end lost 3 bases, and 8 bases lay between the germline ends. CDR3 amino acids: CASRNRDYGYTF. The CDR3 DNA reads as TGTGCCAGCAGGAACCGAGACTATGGCTACACCTTC.

This chain joins TRBV11-2 and TRBJ1-1; D possibly corresponds to TRBD1 (5 bases). The CDR3 covers 13 residues. Germline V gives CDR1 SGHAT, CDR2 FQNNGV. V was trimmed by 2 bases and J by 8 bases, leaving 12 bases between them. DNA for the CDR3: TGTGCCAGCAGCTTATATGCAGGGACCGAAGCTTTCTTT. Protein sequence: CASSLYAGTEAFF. The variable domain in full, with the rest retrieved from reference TRBV11-2 and TRBJ1-1, is EAGVAQSPRYKIIEKRQSVAFWCNPISGHATLYWYQQILGQGPKLLIQFQNNGVVDDSQLPKDRFSAERLKGVDSTLKIQPAKLEDSAVYLCASSLYAGTEAFFGQGTRLTVV.

This chain joins TRBV6-5 and TRBJ2-7, with D hard to call. CDR1 and CDR2 from the germline V gene are MNHEY and SVGAGI. There are 14 residues in the CDR3. Between the trimmed V and J ends, which lost 4 bases and 8 bases, there was a span of 18 bases. The CDR3 region is CASSSASHNPKQYF. The CDR3 coding sequence is TGTGCCAGCAGTTCCGCGAGTCATAATCCTAAGCAGTACTTC.

The table lists this clone with a count of one. The CDR3 DNA sequence: TGTGCCAGCAGCCCCCTCGGCGGGGTTACTGAAGCTTTCTTT. Amino acids: CASSPLGGVTEAFF. V and J are TRBV7-3 and TRBJ1-1; D gene uncertain. The CDR3 contains 14 residues. CDR1 and CDR2 from the germline V gene are SGHTA and FQGTGA. V lost 5 bases and J lost 5, with 15 bases in between.

The chain combines TRBV19 with TRBJ1-5; tentatively, D is TRBD1 (5 bases). The length of the CDR3 is 14 residues. The germline V gene encodes CDR1 LNHDA and CDR2 SQIVND (reference sequence). V lost 5 bases and J 3 bases, leaving 11 bases between the germline ends. CDR3 residues: CASSASGINQPQHF. Here the CDR3 DNA reads TGTGCCAGTAGTGCTTCAGGGATCAATCAGCCCCAGCATTTT.

J is TRBJ1-2 and V is TRBV27; D is perhaps TRBD1 (5 bases). Trimming cost V 6 bases and J 7 bases, with 18 bases left between them. The V gene's germline CDR1 is MNHEY and CDR2 SMNVEV (reference sequence). The CDR3 is 14 amino acids. DNA of the CDR3: TGTGCCAGCAGCGGGACGGTGGAGAGGATTGGCTACACCTTC. It yields the protein CASSGTVERIGYTF.

The V and J genes are TRBV4-2 and TRBJ2-5; D is ambiguous. Germline V CDR1 and CDR2: LGHNA, YNFKEQ. With 0 bases removed from V and 1 base from J, the gap between germline ends came to 9 bases. This CDR3 is 15 amino acids long. For the CDR3, the DNA is TGTGCCAGCAGCCAAGATGCTACAGTCCAAGAGACCCAGTACTTC. It specifies CASSQDATVQETQYF.

The V gene is TRBV9, the J gene TRBJ1-3, with D unclear. V lost 3 bases, J lost 0 bases, and 16 bases lay in between. This CDR3 region has 17 residues. Germline CDR1 reads SGDLS; CDR2 reads YYNGEE. In DNA form, the CDR3 reads TGTGCCAGCAGCGCGCGGACTAACCCCCACTCTGGAAACACCATATATTTT. Translating it yields CASSARTNPHSGNTIYF.

The table lists this clone with a count of one. This chain joins TRBV19 and TRBJ1-2; D is undetermined. Trimming took 4 bases from V and 8 from J, leaving 14 bases between them. This CDR3 comprises 13 residues. CDR1 and CDR2 (germline): LNHDA, SQIVND (reference sequence). The CDR3 nucleotides read TGTGCCAGTAGTAGGACGGGAGGCGGGGGCTACACCTTC. As protein: CASSRTGGGGYTF.

The chain combines TRBV9 with TRBJ2-5, with 10 bases fitting TRBD2. The length of the CDR3 is 17 residues. The J segment lost 2 bases and the V segment lost 0 bases, leaving 7 bases of the junction unmatched. Germline-derived CDR1 and CDR2 are SGDLS and YYNGEE. The CDR3 bases are TGTGCCAGCAGCGTAGGAGGTGTAGCGGGGGGACAAGAGACCCAGTACTTC. It is translated as CASSVGGVAGGQETQYF.

V and J are TRBV19 and TRBJ1-6; the D is unclear. Per the germline V gene, CDR1 is LNHDA and CDR2 is SQIVND (reference sequence). V was trimmed by 4 bases and J by 7 bases, leaving 11 bases between them. This CDR3 has 14 amino acids. This CDR3 is CASSRVVSNSPLHF. CDR3 sequence (DNA): TGTGCCAGTAGTAGGGTTGTCTCCAATTCACCCCTCCACTTT.

The chain employs TRBV7-2 and TRBJ2-2, with D unresolved. The V gene's germline CDR1 is SGHTA and CDR2 FQGNSA. CDR3 length: 13 residues. Trimming left V 2 bases short and J 7 bases short, with 8 bases between. The CDR3 sequence: CASSLSRDGELFF. The CDR3, as DNA: TGTGCCAGCAGCTTATCTAGGGACGGGGAGCTGTTTTTT.

V is TRBV9 and J is TRBJ2-2; no definite D call. Germline values: CDR1 SGDLS, CDR2 YYNGEE. CDR3 length: 14 residues. V was cut by 0 bases and J by 3 bases, with 6 bases left in between. DNA of the CDR3: TGTGCCAGCAGCGTAGGTCAATACACCGGGGAGCTGTTTTTT. Its protein product is CASSVGQYTGELFF.

This chain links TRBV30 with TRBJ1-1; no reliable D call. V shed 3 bases and J shed 4 bases, with 12 bases lying between them. The CDR3 spans 13 residues. Germline CDR1 reads GTSNPN; CDR2 reads SVGIG (reference sequence). The DNA for the CDR3 is TGTGCCTGGAGGTGGGGTTTGTTCACTGAAGCTTTCTTT. Encoded protein: CAWRWGLFTEAFF.

This chain links TRBV7-3 with TRBJ2-1; D is unclear. In germline, CDR1 is SGHTA, CDR2 FQGTGA. This CDR3 has 15 residues. V shed 5 bases and J shed 1 base, with 12 bases lying between them. The CDR3: CASSPIPTSYNEQFF. The CDR3 DNA follows: TGTGCCAGCAGCCCTATACCTACTTCCTACAATGAGCAGTTCTTC.

This chain uses TRBV19 with TRBJ2-2; TRBD2 might be the D (6 bases). V lost 3 bases to trimming and J lost 7 bases, with 12 bases between them. The CDR3 is made up of 14 amino acids. Per germline, CDR1 LNHDA and CDR2 SQIVND (reference sequence). The CDR3 region is CASSISSVGGELFF. The DNA of the CDR3 is TGTGCCAGTAGTATCTCTAGCGTAGGCGGGGAGCTGTTTTTT.

This clone was recorded once. V gene TRBV7-6 combines with J gene TRBJ1-2; a possible D gene is TRBD1 (5 bases). Trimming shortened V by 4 bases and J by 0 bases, and 9 bases separated the two germline ends. Per the germline V gene, CDR1 is SGHVS and CDR2 is FNYEAQ. The CDR3 has 14 residues. The chain's CDR3 is CASSSAGANYGYTF. In DNA form, the CDR3 reads TGTGCCAGCAGCTCTGCGGGGGCTAACTATGGCTACACCTTC.

The CDR3 DNA sequence: TGCGCCAGCAGCTTTGGTCTAGCGGGGTCTACCGGGGAGCTGTTTTTT. Translated: CASSFGLAGSTGELFF. The V call is TRBV5-1, the J call TRBJ2-2, with 9 positions matching TRBD2. Trimming took 2 bases from V and 5 from J; bases not matched to a gene: 7. The length of the CDR3 is 16 residues. The germline V gene encodes CDR1 SGHRS and CDR2 YFSETQ. Full variable domain (remainder filled in from reference TRBV5-1 and TRBJ2-2): KAGVTQTPRYLIKTRGQQVTLSCSPISGHRSVSWYQQTPGQGLQFLFEYFSETQRNKGNFPGRFSGRQFSNSRSEMNVSTLELGDSALYLCASSFGLAGSTGELFFGEGSRLTVL.

J is TRBJ2-3 and V is TRBV5-1; D call uncertain. Trimming stripped 1 base from V and 6 bases from J, with 9 bases between. Looked up from germline, CDR1 is SGHRS and CDR2 is YFSETQ. This CDR3 is built from 13 residues. The CDR3 is CASSLRVGDTQYF. The DNA for the CDR3 is TGCGCCAGCAGCTTGAGGGTTGGGGATACGCAGTATTTT.

This sequence joins TRBV11-1 and TRBJ2-1; 7 bases map to TRBD2. From germline, CDR1 is SGHAT and CDR2 FQDESV (reference sequence). The CDR3 consists of 15 residues. The V gene end was trimmed by 5 bases and the J gene end by 8 bases; junction bases not matched to a gene: 12. The CDR3 region has the DNA TGTGCCAGCAGCCTCGGGGGGAGGTTGGTGCATGAGCAGTTCTTC. Protein product: CASSLGGRLVHEQFF.

V is TRBV5-4 and J is TRBJ2-1; possible D gene TRBD1, 6 bases. Trimming took 2 bases from V and 8 from J, leaving 17 bases between them. The germline V gene has CDR1 SGHNT and CDR2 YYREEE (reference sequence). This CDR3 has 15 amino acids. The CDR3 reads CASSLQNRAIDEQFF. CDR3 in DNA: TGTGCCAGCAGCTTACAAAACAGGGCCATCGATGAGCAGTTCTTC.

CDR3 residues: CASSLAGPSSYNSPLHF. The CDR3 region has the DNA TGTGCCAGCAGCCTCGCCGGCCCGAGCTCCTATAATTCACCCCTCCACTTT. This rearrangement joins TRBV7-2 to TRBJ1-6; D unresolved. This CDR3 comprises 17 residues. The germline V gene encodes CDR1 SGHTA and CDR2 FQGNSA. Between the trimmed V and J ends, which lost 5 bases and 0 bases, there was a span of 14 bases.

The gene calls are TRBV2 and TRBJ2-7, with D unresolved. Germline V lookup: CDR1 SNHLY, CDR2 FYNNEI. The length of the CDR3 is 12 residues. Between the trimmed V and J ends, which lost 6 bases and 0 bases, there was a span of 6 bases. CDR3 nucleotide sequence: TGTGCCAGCAGACCGGGCTCCTACGAGCAGTACTTC. Its translation: CASRPGSYEQYF. Full variable domain (missing parts from reference TRBV2 and TRBJ2-7): EPEVTQTPSHQVTQMGQEVILRCVPISNHLYFYWYRQILGQKVEFLVSFYNNEISEKSEIFDDQFSVERPDGSNFTLKIRSTKLEDSAMYFCASRPGSYEQYFGPGTRLTVT.

There are a few counts of this clone. The chain couples TRBV27 to TRBJ1-6, with D hard to call. The V end lost 7 bases, the J end lost 15 bases, and 16 bases lay between the germline ends. The germline V gene has CDR1 MNHEY and CDR2 SMNVEV (reference sequence). The CDR3 covers 12 residues. The CDR3 region has the DNA TGTGCCAGCACCCAAATCGGCCAAGTCCTCCACTTT. Residues: CASTQIGQVLHF.

The V gene is TRBV2, the J gene TRBJ2-1; 12 positions agree with TRBD2. J lost 0 bases, V lost 3 bases, and 15 bases had no gene match. This CDR3 has 21 residues. Germline loops: CDR1 SNHLY, CDR2 FYNNEI. CDR3 coding DNA: TGTGCCAGCAGTGACGACTTCCTAGCGGGGGGGCTGAAGAGCTCCTACAATGAGCAGTTCTTC. Residues: CASSDDFLAGGLKSSYNEQFF.